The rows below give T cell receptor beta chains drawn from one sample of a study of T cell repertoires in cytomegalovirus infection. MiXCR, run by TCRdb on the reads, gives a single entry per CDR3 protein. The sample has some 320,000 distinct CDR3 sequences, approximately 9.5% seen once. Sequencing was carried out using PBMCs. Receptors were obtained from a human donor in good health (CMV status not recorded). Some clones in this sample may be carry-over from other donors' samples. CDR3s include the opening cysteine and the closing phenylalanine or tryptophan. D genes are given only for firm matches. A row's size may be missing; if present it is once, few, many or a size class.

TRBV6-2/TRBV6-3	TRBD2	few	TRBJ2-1	TGTGCCAGCAGTTACACGGGACTAGACGGTGAGCAGTTCTTC	CASSYTGLDGEQFF
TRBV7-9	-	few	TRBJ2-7	TGTGCCAGCAGCTTAACAGAATACGAGCAGTACTTC	CASSLTEYEQYF
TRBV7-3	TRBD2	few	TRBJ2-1	TGTGCCAGCAGCCAATCGGGGGTAGCGGGAGGCTATGAGCAGTTCTTC	CASSQSGVAGGYEQFF
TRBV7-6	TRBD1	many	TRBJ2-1	TGTGCCAGCAGCTTGCAGGGGGCAAATGAGCAGTTCTTC	CASSLQGANEQFF
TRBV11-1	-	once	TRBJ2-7	TGTGCCAGCAACCGGAACTTTCTCTACGAGCAGTACTTC	CASNRNFLYEQYF
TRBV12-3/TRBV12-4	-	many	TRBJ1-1	TGTGCCAGCAAACCCGCCGGGGGCCTCACTGAAGCTTTCTTT	CASKPAGGLTEAFF
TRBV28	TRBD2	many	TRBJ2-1	TGTGCCAGCAGAATTAGCGGGGGTTACAATGAGCAGTTCTTC	CASRISGGYNEQFF
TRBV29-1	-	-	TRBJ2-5	TGCAGCGAAGAAAAGGAAGAGACCCAGTACTTC	CSEEKEETQYF
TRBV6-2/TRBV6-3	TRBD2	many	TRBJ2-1	TGTGCCAGCAGTTACTCAAAAGAGCGGGGGTACAATGAGCAGTTCTTC	CASSYSKERGYNEQFF
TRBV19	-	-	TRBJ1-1	TGTGCCAGTAGTATATTGAGGAACACTGAAGCTTTCTTT	CASSILRNTEAFF
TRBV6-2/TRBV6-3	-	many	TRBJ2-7	TGTGCCAGCAGGACGGGTTCTCTCCTCTACGAGCAGTACTTC	CASRTGSLLYEQYF
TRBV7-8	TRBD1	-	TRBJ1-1	TGTGCCAGCAGCACGCCCCCGGGACAGATTAGAACTGAAGCTTTCTTT	CASSTPPGQIRTEAFF
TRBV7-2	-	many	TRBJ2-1	TGTGCCAGCAGCCTCACAGGGTATGAGCAGTTCTTC	CASSLTGYEQFF
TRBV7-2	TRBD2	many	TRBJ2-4	TGTGCCAGCAGACAACCGGGGGGGCCAGGGGCCAAAAACATTCAGTACTTC	CASRQPGGPGAKNIQYF
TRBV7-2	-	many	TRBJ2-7	TGTGCCAGCAGCTCCGGACTCGCCTCGGGAGAGCAGTACTTC	CASSSGLASGEQYF
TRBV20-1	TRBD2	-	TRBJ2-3	TGCAGTGCTAGAGAGTACCAGCGGGAGCGGTACACAGATACGCAGTATTTT	CSAREYQRERYTDTQYF